This T cell receptor (beta chain) was profiled in a study of spatial heterogeneity in lung cancer. Study-level findings and limits: In tumor T cells, estimated coverage reached about 6.8% for alpha chains and about 12% for beta chains. For expanded intratumoral alpha and beta TCRs, counts tracked tumor mutation counts.

Time point denoted: sample taken at primary tumor resection. The donors comprised some 72 untreated early-stage non-small cell lung cancer patients. The authors sequenced whole RNA from tumor, nontumor lung or frozen PBMC without sorting. This clonotype was found many times. Its specificity is unknown. Each TCR cDNA molecule bore a unique molecular identifier. TCRdb analysed the 5' RACE reads with MiXCR anew, one entry per CDR3 protein. The repertoire holds roughly 16,000 distinct CDR3 sequences, with around 6% as singletons. Unmatched junction bases numbered 0, after V lost 4 bases and J lost 2 bases. The V gene's germline CDR1 is SGHTA and CDR2 FQGNSA. This CDR3 has 14 amino acids.

The sequenced sample was lung tumor tissue, obtained at surgery. The source of this sequence is a male donor with early-stage non-small cell lung cancer. The chain couples TRBV7-2 to TRBJ2-7; TRBD2 agrees at 12 bases. The chain's CDR3 is CASSWTSGAYEQYF. CDR3 bases: TGTGCCAGCAGCTGGACTAGCGGGGCCTACGAGCAGTACTTC.